One and the same sample provided the 26 T cell receptor beta chains below, sequenced in a study of patients and donors after allogeneic stem cell transplantation. TCRdb called the RT-PCR reads again in MiXCR, with one record for every CDR3 protein. This sample yields 400,000 to 500,000 distinct CDR3 sequences, of which under 20% are seen a single time; less than 8.5% belongs to the top ten. Input material: blood, either unsorted or a sorted T cell fraction (not recorded which). These receptors were obtained from a human donor who was either an allogeneic HSCT recipient or a stem cell or donor lymphocyte infusion donor (not recorded which). It is not recorded whose cells these are; they may come from a transplant donor.

In its sample, this clonotype was seen a few times. V gene TRBV2 combines with J gene TRBJ1-2; TRBD1 might be the D (5 bases). The germline V and J ends were trimmed by 6 bases and 14 bases, with 13 bases remaining between them. CDR3 size: 10 residues. Germline CDR1 is SNHLY and CDR2 is FYNNEI. CDR3 coding DNA: TGTGCCAGCAGAAGGGGAAGGTTAACCTTC. This gives the protein CASRRGRLTF.

The chain is built from TRBV7-2 and TRBJ2-7; 8 bases align to TRBD1. The CDR3 has 16 amino acids. Germline V gives CDR1 SGHTA, CDR2 FQGNSA. Unmatched junction bases numbered 8, after V lost 2 bases and J lost 2 bases. CDR3 sequence reads: CASSLTGDRSTYEQYF. The CDR3 region has the DNA TGTGCCAGCAGCTTAACGGGGGACAGGTCGACCTACGAGCAGTACTTC.

A few counts support this clonotype. The chain uses TRBV5-6 and TRBJ2-2, with D unresolved. This CDR3 spans 15 amino acids. Trimming shortened V by 0 bases and J by 5 bases, and 11 bases separated the two germline ends. Germline V gives CDR1 SGHDT, CDR2 YYEEEE. CDR3 DNA: TGTGCCAGCAGCTTGGTTTCTTCGCTGACCGGGGAGCTGTTTTTT. This sequence encodes CASSLVSSLTGELFF. The entire variable domain, with the rest obtained from reference TRBV5-6 and TRBJ2-2, is as follows: DAGVTQSPTHLIKTRGQQVTLRCSPKSGHDTVSWYQQALGQGPQFIFQYYEEEERQRGNFPDRFSGHQFPNYSSELNVNALLLGDSALYLCASSLVSSLTGELFFGEGSRLTVL.

This clonotype was detected only a few times. The chain is built from TRBV6-5 and TRBJ2-3; 9 bases align to TRBD2. Germline V gene lookup returns CDR1 MNHEY and CDR2 SVGAGI. The CDR3 runs 16 residues. Trimming cost V 4 bases and J 2 bases; bases outside gene matches: 7. The CDR3 sequence: CASSLKLAGVTDTQYF. The CDR3 bases are TGTGCCAGCAGTTTGAAACTAGCGGGCGTCACAGATACGCAGTATTTT.

The CDR3 loop is CASAPDVKDAADTQYF. DNA for the CDR3: TGTGCCAGCGCCCCAGACGTAAAGGACGCGGCAGATACGCAGTATTTT. The chain uses TRBV27 and TRBJ2-3, with no clear D. Germline loops: CDR1 MNHEY, CDR2 SMNVEV (reference sequence). This CDR3 region has 16 residues. The germline V and J ends were trimmed by 8 bases and 4 bases, with 22 bases remaining between them.

This clonotype was observed at least ten times. The chain carries TRBV5-1 and TRBJ1-1; D is unclear. In germline, CDR1 is SGHRS, CDR2 YFSETQ. The CDR3 has 14 residues. V gave up 3 bases and J gave up 1 base, with 10 bases separating them. The DNA of the CDR3 is TGCGCCAGCAGCTCAGACATCGCGAACACTGAAGCTTTCTTT. It specifies CASSSDIANTEAFF.

The chain uses TRBV12-3 or TRBV12-4 and TRBJ1-5; the D gene is possibly TRBD1 (5 bases). The CDR3 is made up of 14 amino acids. V was trimmed by 6 bases and J by 2 bases, leaving 11 bases between them. The CDR3 DNA is TGTGCCAGCAGCAGCCGGGGGGGCAATCAGCCCCAGCATTTT. It yields the protein CASSSRGGNQPQHF.

In this sample, this clonotype turned up a few times. The V and J genes are TRBV20-1 and TRBJ2-1; 10 nucleotides agree with TRBD1. Germline CDR1 and CDR2: DFQATT and SNEGSKA (reference sequence). V lost 1 base and J lost 5; bases outside the gene matches: 8. The CDR3 has 16 residues. The CDR3 sequence: CSARASSGTGDNEQFF. CDR3 in DNA: TGCAGTGCTAGAGCCAGCTCCGGGACAGGGGACAATGAGCAGTTCTTC.

The chain couples TRBV6-4 to TRBJ2-2, with 8 bases that match TRBD1. The CDR3 has 16 amino acids. V trimming: 6 bases; J trimming: 1 base; junction bases outside the gene matches: 7. Germline V gives CDR1 MRHNA, CDR2 SNTAGT. In DNA form, the CDR3 reads TGTGCCAGCAGCCTACAGGGGGACCAGAACACCGGGGAGCTGTTTTTT. Translating gives CASSLQGDQNTGELFF.

This clonotype was observed at least ten times. The chain is built from TRBV29-1 and TRBJ2-1; 7 bases fit TRBD2. The CDR3 is 11 residues long. Looked up from germline, CDR1 is SQVTM and CDR2 is ANQGSEA. Trimming cost V 7 bases and J 8 bases; bases outside gene matches: 5. CDR3 in amino acids: CSAGGVYEQFF. The CDR3 coding sequence is TGCAGCGCTGGGGGGGTCTATGAGCAGTTCTTC.

This clonotype was counted a few times. The rearrangement links TRBV29-1 to TRBJ2-1, with no clear D. Trimming removed 5 bases at V and 0 bases at J, with 5 bases between. CDR1 is SQVTM and CDR2 is ANQGSEA in the germline V gene. The CDR3 has 12 residues. The CDR3: CSVTVSYNEQFF. The DNA for the CDR3 is TGCAGCGTTACCGTCTCCTACAATGAGCAGTTCTTC.

This clonotype occurred many times. The chain employs TRBV7-9 and TRBJ2-2; the D gene is possibly TRBD1 (6 bases). This CDR3 has 16 amino acids. Trimming shortened V by 3 bases and J by 3 bases, and 14 bases separated the two germline ends. Germline V gene sequence: CDR1 SEHNR, CDR2 FQNEAQ (reference sequence). CDR3 loop: CASSFNAGAYTGELFF. Written as DNA, the CDR3 is TGTGCCAGCAGCTTTAACGCAGGGGCGTACACCGGGGAGCTGTTTTTT.

Ten or more counts support this clonotype. The chain couples TRBV12-3 or TRBV12-4 to TRBJ1-2; D unclear. The CDR3 extends over 12 amino acids. The V and J ends lost 4 bases and 4 bases respectively, with 7 bases between them. CDR3 coding DNA: TGTGCCAGCAGTTCTGACTTCTATGGCTACACCTTC. It codes for CASSSDFYGYTF.

This clonotype was seen once. This chain links TRBV24-1 with TRBJ2-7; no definite D call. The CDR3 is made up of 13 amino acids. The V end lost 0 bases, the J end lost 7 bases, and 9 bases lay between the germline ends. The V gene's germline CDR1 is KGHDR and CDR2 SFDVKD. CDR3 nucleotides: TGTGCCACCAGTGATTTGGCAGGCGGTGAGCAGTACTTC. Encoded protein: CATSDLAGGEQYF.

This clonotype was seen at least ten times. V usage is TRBV29-1 and J usage is TRBJ2-1; D possibly matches TRBD1 or TRBD2 (5 bases each). Trimming pared 7 bases from V and 8 bases from J, leaving 15 bases between. The CDR3 runs to 12 residues. From germline, CDR1 is SQVTM and CDR2 ANQGSEA. In nucleotides, the CDR3 is TGCAGCGCAACTATGGGGGTCGATGAGCAGTTCTTC. It specifies CSATMGVDEQFF.

In this sample, this clonotype turned up once. The chain combines TRBV6-5 with TRBJ1-1, with a weak D call TRBD1 (5 bases). The CDR3 contains 16 residues. From germline, CDR1 is MNHEY and CDR2 SVGAGI. Trimming stripped 0 bases from V and 0 bases from J, with 11 bases between. The CDR3, as DNA: TGTGCCAGCAGTTACTCGGCAGGGCTAATGAACACTGAAGCTTTCTTT. It encodes CASSYSAGLMNTEAFF.

The V and J genes are TRBV7-2 and TRBJ2-3; D remains unclear. V dropped 5 bases and J dropped 2 bases, with 8 bases sitting between them. This CDR3 has 13 residues. The germline gives CDR1 SGHTA, CDR2 FQGNSA. CDR3 in amino acids: CASSHPNTDTQYF. The CDR3 DNA follows: TGTGCCAGCAGCCATCCAAACACAGATACGCAGTATTTT. Based on the CDR3 plus reference TRBV7-2 and TRBJ2-3, the full variable domain is GAGVSQSPSNKVTEKGKDVELRCDPISGHTALYWYRQSLGQGLEFLIYFQGNSAPDKSGLPSDRFSAERTGGSVSTLTIQRTQQEDSAVYLCASSHPNTDTQYFGPGTRLTVL.

This clonotype was found a few times. J is TRBJ2-3 and V is TRBV9; 8 nucleotides match TRBD2. J was trimmed by 5 bases and V by 3 bases; bases with no gene match: 11. Germline V CDR1 and CDR2: SGDLS, YYNGEE. This CDR3 has 16 amino acids. The CDR3 nucleotides are TGTGCCAGCAGCGCGGGTAGCGGGAATTTTGGAGATACGCAGTATTTT. This translates into CASSAGSGNFGDTQYF.

This clonotype occurred a few times. DNA for the CDR3: TGCGCCAGCAGCTTAGTTGAACTGACTAATTCACCCCTCCACTTT. The encoded protein is CASSLVELTNSPLHF. This sequence joins TRBV5-1 and TRBJ1-6; D is unclear. The germline CDR1 and CDR2 sequences are SGHRS and YFSETQ. Between the trimmed V and J ends, which lost 2 bases and 6 bases, there was a span of 12 bases. CDR3 length: 15 residues.

This clonotype has more than one count but fewer than ten. The V call is TRBV30, the J call TRBJ2-7; a weak D match, TRBD1 (5 bases). Trimming took 4 bases from V and 5 from J, leaving 12 bases between them. The germline V gene has CDR1 GTSNPN and CDR2 SVGIG (reference sequence). The CDR3 runs to 12 residues. CDR3 region: CAWTRDSDEQYF. CDR3 nucleotides: TGTGCCTGGACCAGGGATTCCGACGAGCAGTACTTC.

The chain recombines TRBV7-2 with TRBJ1-6; 7 positions match TRBD1. The CDR3 loop spans 16 amino acids. V lost 5 bases, J lost 7 bases, and 11 bases stayed unmatched. CDR1 and CDR2 (germline): SGHTA, FQGNSA. CDR3 nucleotide sequence: TGTGCCAGCAGCCAGGTCCCGGGACAGTCAAATTCACCCCTCCACTTT. This codes for CASSQVPGQSNSPLHF.

The chain links TRBV6-6 to TRBJ2-1, with D unresolved. The CDR3 is 11 residues long. Germline CDR1 reads MNHNY; CDR2 reads SVGAGI (reference sequence). V lost 3 bases to trimming and J lost 6 bases, with 3 bases between them. CDR3 sequence: CASSYINEQFF. The CDR3 nucleotides are TGTGCCAGCAGTTATATCAATGAGCAGTTCTTC.

This chain uses TRBV27 with TRBJ1-1; no firm D call. Germline V gene data show CDR1 as MNHEY and CDR2 as SMNVEV (reference sequence). The CDR3 contains 14 residues. V was shortened by 3 bases and J by 2 bases, with 10 bases between the two germline ends. The CDR3 DNA is TGTGCCAGCAGTTTCGGGGAATCTAACACTGAAGCTTTCTTT. Its translation is CASSFGESNTEAFF.

The chain joins TRBV29-1 to TRBJ1-2, with D maybe TRBD1 (5 bases). In germline, CDR1 is SQVTM, CDR2 ANQGSEA. The CDR3 contains 12 residues. Trimming stripped 4 bases from V and 11 bases from J, with 17 bases between. CDR3: CSVARAHLEYTF. CDR3 in DNA: TGCAGCGTTGCCAGGGCCCATCTTGAATACACCTTC.

The rearrangement uses TRBV11-3 and TRBJ2-7; tentative D call: TRBD1 (6 bases). Between the trimmed V and J ends, which lost 5 bases and 2 bases, there was a span of 10 bases. There are 13 residues in the CDR3. Looked up from germline, CDR1 is SGHNT and CDR2 is YENEEA. The CDR3 bases are TGTGCCAGCAGCACCGCAGGGGCCTACGAGCAGTACTTC. This translates into CASSTAGAYEQYF.

V is TRBV7-9 and J is TRBJ1-1, with 7 bases fitting TRBD1. The CDR3 runs to 14 residues. Germline V gives CDR1 SEHNR, CDR2 FQNEAQ (reference sequence). V lost 5 bases, J lost 6 bases, and 9 bases stayed unmatched. Here the CDR3 DNA reads TGTGCCAGCAGCGGATTGACAGGGCCCTCTGAAGCTTTCTTT. It yields the protein CASSGLTGPSEAFF. The complete variable domain, with remaining parts taken from reference TRBV7-9 and TRBJ1-1, reads DTGVSQNPRHKITKRGQNVTFRCDPISEHNRLYWYRQTLGQGPEFLTYFQNEAQLEKSRLLSDRFSAERPKGSFSTLEIQRTEQGDSAMYLCASSGLTGPSEAFFGQGTRLTVV.